The 24 T cell receptor beta chains reported below all come from one sample, sequenced in a study of blood T cell repertoires in COVID-19. This table comes from immunoSEQ multiplex PCR, and its TCRdb copy is limited to in-frame clones, with some not included. The sample contains 70,000 to 85,000 clones, about 88% of which appear only once. The sequenced material came from peripheral blood. The source is a man aged 70-80 years with active or convalescent COVID-19.

This clone appeared a single time. The rearrangement joins TRBV5-8 to TRBJ1-5, with D possibly being TRBD1 (5 bases). There are 16 residues in the CDR3. Germline CDR1 and CDR2: SGHTS and YDEGEE. V dropped 0 bases and J dropped 0 bases, with 10 bases sitting between them. DNA for the CDR3: TGTGCCAGCAGCTTGGAAAGGGGAGGTAGCAATCAGCCCCAGCATTTT. Encoded protein: CASSLERGGSNQPQHF.

This chain links TRBV5-1 with TRBJ1-6; maybe TRBD1 (6 bases). CDR3 length equals 15 residues. V was trimmed by 4 bases and J by 6 bases, leaving 14 bases between them. The germline V gene has CDR1 SGHRS and CDR2 YFSETQ. The CDR3 sequence: CASSLPGAANSPLHF. CDR3 coding DNA: TGCGCCAGCAGCCTGCCAGGGGCTGCTAATTCACCCCTCCACTTT. The whole variable domain, remainder taken from reference TRBV5-1 and TRBJ1-6, is KAGVTQTPRYLIKTRGQQVTLSCSPISGHRSVSWYQQTPGQGLQFLFEYFSETQRNKGNFPGRFSGRQFSNSRSEMNVSTLELGDSALYLCASSLPGAANSPLHFGNGTRLTVT.

The chain links TRBV6-5 to TRBJ2-3; no clear D. The CDR3 extends over 11 amino acids. V lost 11 bases to trimming and J lost 7 bases, with 13 bases between them. Germline CDR1 MNHEY, CDR2 SVGAGI. The CDR3 protein is CAASDTNTQYF. The CDR3 DNA follows: TGTGCCGCGAGTGACACCAATACGCAGTATTTT.

J is TRBJ2-5 and V is TRBV10-2, with 7 bases that match TRBD1. This CDR3 is built from 14 residues. V lost 3 bases and J lost 2; bases outside the gene matches: 3. CDR1 WSHSY and CDR2 SAAADI come from the germline V gene. Here the CDR3 reads CASSEGDRQETQYF. The DNA of the CDR3 is TGCGCCAGCAGTGAAGGGGACAGACAAGAGACCCAGTACTTC.

The chain is built from TRBV3-1 (or the pseudogene TRBV3-2) and TRBJ1-1, with 7 bases identical to TRBD1. Germline V lookup: CDR1 LGHDT, CDR2 YNNKEL (reference sequence). This CDR3 comprises 14 residues. After removal of 9 bases from V and 3 bases from J, the junction contained 10 bases not matched to a gene. In nucleotides, the CDR3 is TGTGCCAGTAACACACAGGGGCGGGACACTGAAGCTTTCTTT. Translation gives CASNTQGRDTEAFF.

The chain has TRBV28 and TRBJ2-7, with D tentatively TRBD2 (6 bases). The CDR3 extends over 13 amino acids. V lost 6 bases and J lost 6, with 15 bases in between. The germline gives CDR1 MDHEN, CDR2 SYDVKM. The chain's CDR3 is CASSLTSPSEQYF. In DNA form, the CDR3 reads TGTGCCAGCAGCCTTACTAGCCCCAGCGAGCAGTACTTC.

The J gene is TRBJ2-3, the V gene TRBV19; 11 bases match TRBD2. Germline CDR1 LNHDA, CDR2 SQIVND (reference sequence). The CDR3 covers 19 residues. The ends lost 3 bases at V and 2 bases at J; junction bases unmatched: 13. The CDR3 DNA sequence: TGTGCCAGTAGTATGTTGTGGCTAGCGGGAGGCGGGATCACAGATACGCAGTATTTT. Protein sequence: CASSMLWLAGGGITDTQYF.

The chain has TRBV12-3 or TRBV12-4 and TRBJ1-4; weak D call: TRBD1 (5 bases). V shed 1 base and J shed 12 bases, with 12 bases lying between them. The CDR3 spans 13 residues. CDR3 bases: TGTGCCAGCAGTTTAGGTGCGGCGGGGGAACTGTTTTTT. This encodes CASSLGAAGELFF.

The chain is built from TRBV15 and TRBJ1-4; D gene unclear. Germline CDR1 and CDR2: LNHNV and YYDKDF (reference sequence). The ends were cut back, 2 bases at V and 8 bases at J, with 9 bases in the middle. The CDR3 totals 13 residues. CDR3 nucleotide sequence: TGTGCCACCAGCAGAAACAGAGGGGAAAAACTGTTTTTT. Its protein product is CATSRNRGEKLFF.

This clone was counted a few times. The chain combines TRBV2 with TRBJ2-7; 7 bases map to TRBD1. The germline gives CDR1 SNHLY, CDR2 FYNNEI. The CDR3 is made up of 14 amino acids. The V segment lost 6 bases and the J segment 1 base; nucleotides outside the gene matches: 6. In nucleotides, the CDR3 is TGTGCCAGCAGGGCCGGGGACAGATCCTACGAGCAGTACTTC. Protein: CASRAGDRSYEQYF.

The rearrangement uses TRBV3-1 (or the pseudogene TRBV3-2) and TRBJ2-3; D ambiguous. Germline V gene lookup returns CDR1 LGHDT and CDR2 YNNKEL (reference sequence). V was trimmed by 3 bases and J by 4 bases, leaving 8 bases between them. The CDR3 spans 13 residues. The CDR3 DNA follows: TGTGCCAGCAGCCACCCTCCCGCAGATACGCAGTATTTT. It translates to CASSHPPADTQYF.

This chain uses TRBV3-1 (or the pseudogene TRBV3-2) with TRBJ1-1, with D possibly being TRBD1 (6 bases). CDR3 length equals 13 residues. Deletions cut 5 bases from V and 1 base from J, with 8 bases between. CDR1 and CDR2 from the germline V gene are LGHDT and YNNKEL (reference sequence). The CDR3 spells CASSSTGNTEAFF. DNA for the CDR3: TGTGCCAGCAGCTCGACAGGGAACACTGAAGCTTTCTTT.

A few counts support this clone. This chain connects TRBV10-3 to TRBJ1-2, with 7 bases matching TRBD1. Germline values: CDR1 ENHRY, CDR2 SYGVKD. Trimming took 2 bases from V and 6 from J; bases not matched to a gene: 3. This CDR3 region has 13 residues. The CDR3 coding sequence is TGTGCCATCAGTGAGCCCACAGGGGATGGCTACACCTTC. Translated, it gives CAISEPTGDGYTF.

In this sample, this clone turned up once. V and J are TRBV5-1 and TRBJ2-1, with D tentatively TRBD2 (7 bases). In germline, CDR1 is SGHRS, CDR2 YFSETQ. The length of the CDR3 is 16 residues. The V gene lost 4 bases and the J gene lost 2 bases, with 16 bases spanning the gap. CDR3 coding DNA: TGCGCCAGCAGCGGGCGGGGAGGGGACACCTACAATGAGCAGTTCTTC. It is translated as CASSGRGGDTYNEQFF. Full variable domain (remainder filled in from reference TRBV5-1 and TRBJ2-1): KAGVTQTPRYLIKTRGQQVTLSCSPISGHRSVSWYQQTPGQGLQFLFEYFSETQRNKGNFPGRFSGRQFSNSRSEMNVSTLELGDSALYLCASSGRGGDTYNEQFFGPGTRLTVL.

This clone came up a few times. This chain links TRBV5-1 with TRBJ1-4, with 8 bases that match TRBD1. Germline values: CDR1 SGHRS, CDR2 YFSETQ. This CDR3 is 14 amino acids long. V gave up 0 bases and J gave up 6 bases; unmatched junction bases: 1. CDR3 in amino acids: CASSLAGGHEKLFF. Here the CDR3 DNA reads TGCGCCAGCAGCTTGGCAGGGGGCCATGAAAAACTGTTTTTT.

J is TRBJ2-3 and V is TRBV28; D might be TRBD1 (5 bases). This CDR3 comprises 18 residues. Germline lookup yields CDR1 MDHEN and CDR2 SYDVKM. V lost 5 bases, J lost 5 bases, and 26 bases lay in between. The CDR3 spells CASSPVGRGMTEGDTQYF. The CDR3, as DNA: TGTGCCAGCAGTCCTGTAGGTAGGGGAATGACCGAAGGAGATACGCAGTATTTT.

The chain carries TRBV7-9 and TRBJ1-4; D is uncertain. Germline V lookup: CDR1 SEHNR, CDR2 FQNEAQ (reference sequence). The CDR3 covers 15 residues. Trimming stripped 5 bases from V and 3 bases from J, with 13 bases between. The CDR3 loop is CASSPKGVANEKLFF. The DNA of the CDR3 is TGTGCCAGCAGCCCCAAAGGAGTGGCTAATGAAAAACTGTTTTTT.

The chain couples TRBV6-6 to TRBJ1-3; the D is unclear. This CDR3 is built from 15 residues. The V end was cut by 5 bases, the J end by 0 bases, with 11 bases between. From germline, CDR1 is MNHNY and CDR2 SVGAGI (reference sequence). The CDR3 coding sequence is TGTGCCAGCAGTAACCGCGCGAGCTCTGGAAACACCATATATTTT. Translated, it gives CASSNRASSGNTIYF.

The genes are TRBV6-6 and TRBJ2-2, with a weak D call TRBD1 (6 bases). Trimming cost V 2 bases and J 2 bases, with 9 bases left between them. CDR3 length equals 15 residues. The germline gives CDR1 MNHNY, CDR2 SVGAGI (reference sequence). The CDR3 protein is CASSYGTPNTGELFF. As DNA, the CDR3 is TGTGCCAGCAGTTACGGGACACCCAACACCGGGGAGCTGTTTTTT.

The chain has TRBV7-3 and TRBJ2-3; D perhaps matches TRBD1 (5 bases). Between the trimmed V and J ends, which lost 5 bases and 7 bases, there was a span of 16 bases. Germline CDR1 SGHTA, CDR2 FQGTGA. The CDR3 sequence is 14 residues long. The CDR3 region is CASSQAGSLNTQYF. The CDR3 DNA follows: TGTGCCAGCAGCCAAGCAGGGTCTCTTAATACGCAGTATTTT.

Only one count was recorded for this clone. The J gene is TRBJ2-3, the V gene TRBV19, with 11 bases matching TRBD2. Germline CDR1 LNHDA, CDR2 SQIVND (reference sequence). The CDR3 totals 15 residues. V gave up 5 bases and J gave up 5 bases; unmatched junction bases: 6. CDR3 DNA: TGTGCCAGTAGTCCGACTAGCGGGAAGAAAGATACGCAGTATTTT. It yields the protein CASSPTSGKKDTQYF.

This chain connects TRBV19 to TRBJ2-7; D not certain. CDR1 LNHDA and CDR2 SQIVND come from the germline V gene (reference sequence). Trimming shortened V by 7 bases and J by 3 bases, and 13 bases separated the two germline ends. This CDR3 is 13 amino acids long. The CDR3 DNA is TGTGCCAGTACCCCGACTGGAGACTACGAGCAGTACTTC. This encodes CASTPTGDYEQYF.

The rearrangement joins TRBV7-2 to TRBJ2-1; D unresolved. Deletions cut 3 bases from V and 2 bases from J, with 8 bases between. Germline CDR1 reads SGHTA; CDR2 reads FQGNSA. The CDR3 extends over 14 amino acids. The CDR3, as DNA: TGTGCCAGCAGCTTCGCGACAACCTACAATGAGCAGTTCTTC. Translating it yields CASSFATTYNEQFF.

This CDR3 is CASRSRESLGEQFF. CDR3 DNA: TGTGCCAGTAGGTCACGGGAGTCTCTCGGTGAGCAGTTCTTC. The gene calls are TRBV19 and TRBJ2-1; D is possibly TRBD2 (6 bases). CDR1 and CDR2 (germline): LNHDA, SQIVND (reference sequence). This CDR3 spans 14 amino acids. V lost 6 bases, J lost 9 bases, and 18 bases lay in between.